This entry concerns a single T cell receptor beta chain. In the original analysis: Estimated nucleated cell counts came from reference gene primer amplification. Profiled with immunoSEQ multiplex PCR; TCRdb holds only in-frame clones, not every one. Clone size and the V and J calls come from that table; the DNA yielded D and trimming. The sample yields around 260,000 clones, around nine tenths seen once. Seattle researchers signed up patients amid active infection and tracked them longitudinally. The data derive from a study of blood T cell repertoires in COVID-19. The V gene's germline CDR1 is LNHDA and CDR2 SQIVND (reference sequence). CDR3 size: 13 residues. Trimming took 5 bases from V and 7 from J, leaving 11 bases between them.

The gene calls are TRBV19 and TRBJ2-2, with D possibly matching TRBD1 (6 bases). The sequencing input was peripheral blood. The sequence derives from a woman aged 60-75 years with COVID-19, enrolled during active disease. CDR3 region: CASSGTPLGELFF. CDR3 nucleotides: TGTGCCAGTAGTGGGACACCTCTCGGGGAGCTGTTTTTT.